The rows below give T cell receptor beta chains drawn from one sample of a study of T cell responses to AZD1222 COVID-19 vaccine. This table comes from immunoSEQ multiplex PCR, and its TCRdb copy is limited to in-frame clones, with some not included. The repertoire holds about 140,000 clones, with almost 90% as singletons. The starting material was peripheral blood, obtained on day 0 of AZD1222 vaccination. The source is an adult in good health. CDR3s include the opening cysteine and the closing phenylalanine or tryptophan. The D gene is left open where the match is weak. Size tells how often a clone was seen (once, few, many) or the class of an expanded clone, and some rows leave it out.

TRBD2	TRBV7-6	TRBJ2-3	NA	16	CASSLMGLASTDTQYF	TGTGCCAGCAGCTTAATGGGACTAGCTAGCACAGATACGCAGTATTTT
TRBD2	TRBV7-9	TRBJ2-7	NA	15	CASSSSGRVVYEQYF	TGTGCCAGCAGCTCTAGCGGGAGGGTCGTCTACGAGCAGTACTTC
TRBD1	TRBV28	TRBJ1-4	NA	17	CASSPSGVRGPNEKLFF	TGTGCCAGCAGTCCCTCTGGTGTGAGGGGGCCTAATGAAAAACTGTTTTTT
NA	TRBV27	TRBJ1-4	NA	14	CASSLEATNEKLFF	TGTGCCAGCAGTTTAGAAGCAACTAATGAAAAACTGTTTTTT
TRBD1	TRBV19	TRBJ1-1	NA	17	CASRILLGRGRWTEAFF	TGTGCCAGTAGGATCCTCCTCGGCAGGGGGAGATGGACTGAAGCTTTCTTT
NA	TRBV30	TRBJ2-7	NA	14	CAWSLKQGYREQYF	TGTGCCTGGAGCCTAAAACAGGGATACCGCGAGCAGTACTTC
NA	TRBV27	TRBJ1-2	NA	13	CASRGYSNYGYTF	TGTGCCAGCAGGGGGTATTCTAACTATGGCTACACCTTC
NA	TRBV7-2	TRBJ1-2	NA	15	CASSIPRTVSYGYTF	TGTGCCAGCTCTATCCCGCGAACGGTGAGCTATGGCTACACCTTC
TRBD2	TRBV5-1	TRBJ2-7	few	15	CASSLIAGNSYEQYF	TGCGCCAGCAGCTTGATAGCGGGAAACTCCTACGAGCAGTACTTC
NA	TRBV5-6	TRBJ2-1	NA	11	CASSLNRVQFF	TGTGCCAGCAGCTTGAACCGCGTGCAGTTCTTC
NA	TRBV4-3	TRBJ1-2	once	16	CASSQVGRGSPYGYTF	TGCGCCAGCAGCCAAGTCGGCCGTGGCAGCCCCTATGGCTACACCTTC
NA	TRBV10-3	TRBJ2-4	NA	14	CAISEVGTADIQYF	TGTGCCATCAGTGAGGTGGGGACTGCAGACATTCAGTACTTC
TRBD1	TRBV11-1	TRBJ2-3	NA	14	CASSYRGIRDTQYF	TGTGCCAGCAGCTACAGGGGTATTAGGGATACGCAGTATTTT
NA	TRBV19	TRBJ1-5	NA	15	CASSIPRHPNQPQHF	TGTGCCAGTAGTATCCCCCGACATCCCAATCAGCCCCAGCATTTT